The rows below give T cell receptor beta chains drawn from one sample of a study of blood T cells in healthy people across ages. TCRdb itself ran the 5' RACE reads through MiXCR, one entry per CDR3 protein. The sample consists of approximately 1.5 million distinct CDR3 sequences, roughly 43% of them appearing once. Material: blood. The receptors were sampled from a woman between 18 and 29 years old in good health. Each CDR3 is given with its conserved first and last residue. Fields, in order: CDR3 DNA, CDR3 protein, J gene, V gene, D gene, clone size. A D gene is named only where the DNA matches it firmly. The size entry is marked missing in some rows and otherwise reads once, few, many or a size class.

cdr3_nt: TGCGCCAGCAGAGGGACGGATACCTACGAGCAGTACTTC
cdr3_aa: CASRGTDTYEQYF
j_call: TRBJ2-7
v_call: TRBV5-1
d_call: NA
clone_size: NA

cdr3_nt: TGTGCCAGCAGCAACGGACAGGGCGCGAATGAAAAACTGTTTTTT
cdr3_aa: CASSNGQGANEKLFF
j_call: TRBJ1-4
v_call: TRBV9
d_call: TRBD1
clone_size: once

cdr3_nt: TGTGCCAGCAGTTTATCCAGGGTCGGCCAGCCCCAGCATTTT
cdr3_aa: CASSLSRVGQPQHF
j_call: TRBJ1-5
v_call: TRBV28
d_call: NA
clone_size: NA

cdr3_nt: TGTGCCAGCAGTGGCCCCGGGACAACAAACACTGAAGCTTTCTTT
cdr3_aa: CASSGPGTTNTEAFF
j_call: TRBJ1-1
v_call: TRBV6-5
d_call: NA
clone_size: NA

cdr3_nt: TGCGCCAGCAGCCAAGATCGGTGGGGCTCCTACAATGAGCAGTTCTTC
cdr3_aa: CASSQDRWGSYNEQFF
j_call: TRBJ2-1
v_call: TRBV4-3
d_call: NA
clone_size: NA

cdr3_nt: TGTGCCAGCAGTAAGGCAGGCGTCCACGAGCAGTACTTC
cdr3_aa: CASSKAGVHEQYF
j_call: TRBJ2-7
v_call: TRBV25-1
d_call: NA
clone_size: NA

cdr3_nt: TGTGCCAGCAGCTTCGGCAACGTCCGCAACACAGATACGCAGTATTTT
cdr3_aa: CASSFGNVRNTDTQYF
j_call: TRBJ2-3
v_call: TRBV5-8
d_call: NA
clone_size: NA

cdr3_nt: TGTGCCAGCAGCCAAGGAGAAACGAGCGGCGGAGAGACCCAGTACTTC
cdr3_aa: CASSQGETSGGETQYF
j_call: TRBJ2-5
v_call: TRBV3-1
d_call: NA
clone_size: NA

cdr3_nt: TGTGCCAGCAGCGTCGGCAGGGAGGGCAATGAGCAGTACTTC
cdr3_aa: CASSVGREGNEQYF
j_call: TRBJ2-7
v_call: TRBV9
d_call: TRBD2
clone_size: few

cdr3_nt: TGCGCCAGCAGTTACGGGTGGCATTCGGTCTCCTGCGAGCAGTACTTC
cdr3_aa: CASSYGWHSVSCEQYF
j_call: TRBJ2-7
v_call: TRBV6-5
d_call: NA
clone_size: few

cdr3_nt: TGTGCCAGCAGTTACTCGAGGACATACTCCTACGAGCAGTACTTC
cdr3_aa: CASSYSRTYSYEQYF
j_call: TRBJ2-7
v_call: TRBV6-5
d_call: NA
clone_size: NA

cdr3_nt: TGTGCCAGCAGTTTGGGGACTACCCACAATGAGCAGTTCTTC
cdr3_aa: CASSLGTTHNEQFF
j_call: TRBJ2-1
v_call: TRBV12-3/TRBV12-4
d_call: TRBD2
clone_size: few

cdr3_nt: TGTGCCAGCAGCCGGGACGGGCTGGGAGAGACCCAGTACTTC
cdr3_aa: CASSRDGLGETQYF
j_call: TRBJ2-5
v_call: TRBV28
d_call: NA
clone_size: NA

cdr3_nt: TGCGCCAGCAGAGGCGGACCTAGCACAGATACGCAGTATTTT
cdr3_aa: CASRGGPSTDTQYF
j_call: TRBJ2-3
v_call: TRBV5-1
d_call: NA
clone_size: NA

cdr3_nt: TGTGCCAGCAGCCAAGAGAGGGCCAGCCGCTGGGATACGCAGTATTTT
cdr3_aa: CASSQERASRWDTQYF
j_call: TRBJ2-3
v_call: TRBV3-1
d_call: NA
clone_size: NA

cdr3_nt: TGTGCCAGCAGTTTAGAAACAGGGCAGCCCCAGCATTTT
cdr3_aa: CASSLETGQPQHF
j_call: TRBJ1-5
v_call: TRBV12-3/TRBV12-4
d_call: NA
clone_size: few

cdr3_nt: TGCGCCAGCAGCCAATCGACTAGCGGGCGTCGGACCCAGTACTTC
cdr3_aa: CASSQSTSGRRTQYF
j_call: TRBJ2-5
v_call: TRBV4-3
d_call: TRBD2
clone_size: NA

cdr3_nt: TGTGCCAGCAGCTACCTGACAGGGCGCTACGAGCAGTACTTC
cdr3_aa: CASSYLTGRYEQYF
j_call: TRBJ2-7
v_call: TRBV13
d_call: TRBD1
clone_size: NA

cdr3_nt: TGTGCCGGCAGTTATGGGCGTCACGGCTACGAGCAGTACTTC
cdr3_aa: CAGSYGRHGYEQYF
j_call: TRBJ2-7
v_call: TRBV27
d_call: NA
clone_size: NA

cdr3_nt: TGTGCCTGGAGCACAAACACCGGGGAGCTGTTTTTT
cdr3_aa: CAWSTNTGELFF
j_call: TRBJ2-2
v_call: TRBV30
d_call: NA
clone_size: NA

cdr3_nt: TGCAGTGCTAAATACAGGGTCCCTAGCGGGGGAGCCTACGAGCAGTACTTC
cdr3_aa: CSAKYRVPSGGAYEQYF
j_call: TRBJ2-7
v_call: TRBV20-1
d_call: TRBD2
clone_size: few

cdr3_nt: TGTGCCAGCAGCGTTGGTCGGGGGGCAGATACGCAGTATTTT
cdr3_aa: CASSVGRGADTQYF
j_call: TRBJ2-3
v_call: TRBV7-2
d_call: TRBD2
clone_size: NA

cdr3_nt: TGTGCCAGCAGTTATCCCCCGGGCAATCAGCCCCAGCATTTT
cdr3_aa: CASSYPPGNQPQHF
j_call: TRBJ1-5
v_call: TRBV6-2/TRBV6-3
d_call: NA
clone_size: few

cdr3_nt: TGTGCCAGCAGCCCGTTAGCTAGCGGGAGGTGGTACAATGAGCAGTTCTTC
cdr3_aa: CASSPLASGRWYNEQFF
j_call: TRBJ2-1
v_call: TRBV7-2
d_call: TRBD2
clone_size: NA

cdr3_nt: TGTGCCAGCAGCGTAGCCGTCCTCAGCGAGCAGTACTTC
cdr3_aa: CASSVAVLSEQYF
j_call: TRBJ2-7
v_call: TRBV9
d_call: NA
clone_size: few

cdr3_nt: TGTGCCAGCAGTGAAGGACAGGGAGGCCAGCCCCAGCATTTT
cdr3_aa: CASSEGQGGQPQHF
j_call: TRBJ1-5
v_call: TRBV2
d_call: TRBD1
clone_size: few

cdr3_nt: TGTGCCAGCAGCTTAACACCTCACAGGGAAGAAAAACTGTTTTTT
cdr3_aa: CASSLTPHREEKLFF
j_call: TRBJ1-4
v_call: TRBV7-9
d_call: NA
clone_size: few

cdr3_nt: TGTGCCAGCAGTTTAACCGGGGAGGGCTATGGCTACACCTTC
cdr3_aa: CASSLTGEGYGYTF
j_call: TRBJ1-2
v_call: TRBV28
d_call: NA
clone_size: NA

cdr3_nt: TGTGCCAGCAGTCCCGGGGGGCGGAAAAACGAGCAGTACTTC
cdr3_aa: CASSPGGRKNEQYF
j_call: TRBJ2-7
v_call: TRBV12-3/TRBV12-4
d_call: NA
clone_size: NA

cdr3_nt: TGCAGTGCAAGGGACAGCCGGAATTCACCCCTCCACTTT
cdr3_aa: CSARDSRNSPLHF
j_call: TRBJ1-6
v_call: TRBV20-1
d_call: TRBD1
clone_size: NA

cdr3_nt: TGTGCCAGCTCACCACAGGTGCGGGACAGGGGCTACAATGAGCAGTTCTTC
cdr3_aa: CASSPQVRDRGYNEQFF
j_call: TRBJ2-1
v_call: TRBV18
d_call: TRBD1
clone_size: NA

cdr3_nt: TGTGCCAGCACATTCCTGGGACGGGAGAACACTGAAGCTTTCTTT
cdr3_aa: CASTFLGRENTEAFF
j_call: TRBJ1-1
v_call: TRBV28
d_call: NA
clone_size: few

cdr3_nt: TGTGCCAGCACCCCACAGGAAGCCTACGAGCAGTACTTC
cdr3_aa: CASTPQEAYEQYF
j_call: TRBJ2-7
v_call: TRBV7-9
d_call: NA
clone_size: NA

cdr3_nt: TGTGCCAGCAGCGCTAGCGGGGGATACACAGATACGCAGTATTTT
cdr3_aa: CASSASGGYTDTQYF
j_call: TRBJ2-3
v_call: TRBV9
d_call: TRBD2
clone_size: NA

cdr3_nt: TGTGCCAGCAGGACCGCGGGAGCCCTGGGCAATCAGCCCCAGCATTTT
cdr3_aa: CASRTAGALGNQPQHF
j_call: TRBJ1-5
v_call: TRBV6-2/TRBV6-3
d_call: NA
clone_size: NA

cdr3_nt: TGTGCCAGCCGCGCGGGAAAAGGCGAGCAGTACTTC
cdr3_aa: CASRAGKGEQYF
j_call: TRBJ2-7
v_call: TRBV13
d_call: NA
clone_size: NA

cdr3_nt: TGTGCCAGCAGTTCCGGGGACAGGACCTACGAGCAGTACTTC
cdr3_aa: CASSSGDRTYEQYF
j_call: TRBJ2-7
v_call: TRBV28
d_call: TRBD1
clone_size: few

cdr3_nt: TGCAGTGCTCCCAGACAGGGGACTGACTACGAGCAGTACTTC
cdr3_aa: CSAPRQGTDYEQYF
j_call: TRBJ2-7
v_call: TRBV20-1
d_call: TRBD1
clone_size: few

cdr3_nt: TGTGCCAGCAGTCCGACGCCAGGGATCCGGGAGACCCAGTACTTC
cdr3_aa: CASSPTPGIRETQYF
j_call: TRBJ2-5
v_call: TRBV6-6
d_call: NA
clone_size: NA

cdr3_nt: TGCGCCAGCGCCCCCGCAGGGGAGCTAAGGGACAATGAGCAGTTCTTC
cdr3_aa: CASAPAGELRDNEQFF
j_call: TRBJ2-1
v_call: TRBV5-1
d_call: NA
clone_size: few

cdr3_nt: TGCAGCGCACCCATAAACAATGAGCAGTTCTTC
cdr3_aa: CSAPINNEQFF
j_call: TRBJ2-1
v_call: TRBV20-1
d_call: NA
clone_size: NA

cdr3_nt: TGCAGCGTTGAAGTATCTGCCTCGGTGAGCCTCTATGGCTACACCTTC
cdr3_aa: CSVEVSASVSLYGYTF
j_call: TRBJ1-2
v_call: TRBV29-1
d_call: NA
clone_size: NA

cdr3_nt: TGTGCCAGCAGCCAAGGTCCTAGCGGGGGGATGAGCTCCTACAATGAGCAGTTCTTC
cdr3_aa: CASSQGPSGGMSSYNEQFF
j_call: TRBJ2-1
v_call: TRBV14
d_call: TRBD2
clone_size: NA

cdr3_nt: TGCAGCGTTGAAGCACCCTTGATAGATACGCAGTATTTT
cdr3_aa: CSVEAPLIDTQYF
j_call: TRBJ2-3
v_call: TRBV29-1
d_call: NA
clone_size: NA

cdr3_nt: TGTGCCAGCAGTCGCCAGGGACCTACCTACGAGCAGTACTTC
cdr3_aa: CASSRQGPTYEQYF
j_call: TRBJ2-7
v_call: TRBV12-3/TRBV12-4
d_call: NA
clone_size: few